This is a list of T cell receptor beta chains from one sample in a study of blood T cell repertoires in COVID-19. TCRdb's table, derived via immunoSEQ multiplex PCR, lists solely in-frame clones and lacks some. This sample carries about 170,000 clones, about 91% of them seen once, and the ten largest clones take more than 0.75%. The sequenced sample consisted of PBMCs or T cells enriched from blood (not recorded which). Receptor source: a woman in her late teens or twenties who had recovered from COVID-19. Each CDR3 is given with its conserved first and last residue. A D gene is named only where the DNA matches it firmly. Expanded clones get a size class; other rows say once, few or many, or leave the size out.

V gene: TRBV7-6
D gene: TRBD2
clone size: .
J gene: TRBJ2-7
CDR3 protein: CASSSGTSGSYEQYF
CDR3 DNA: TGTGCCAGCAGCTCCGGGACTAGCGGCTCCTACGAGCAGTACTTC

V gene: TRBV10-3
D gene: .
clone size: .
J gene: TRBJ1-5
CDR3 protein: CAISESRGDQPQHF
CDR3 DNA: TGTGCCATCAGTGAGTCGCGGGGGGATCAGCCCCAGCATTTT

V gene: TRBV7-2
D gene: .
clone size: .
J gene: TRBJ2-7
CDR3 protein: CASSLDTPHVARTYEQYF
CDR3 DNA: TGTGCCAGCAGCTTAGACACCCCACACGTAGCGCGTACCTACGAGCAGTACTTC

V gene: TRBV27
D gene: .
clone size: .
J gene: TRBJ2-3
CDR3 protein: CASSFVSGARGTDTQYF
CDR3 DNA: TGTGCCAGCAGTTTTGTGTCAGGGGCGAGGGGCACAGATACGCAGTATTTT

V gene: TRBV28
D gene: TRBD2
clone size: .
J gene: TRBJ2-6
CDR3 protein: CASSPGTSGRASSGANVLTF
CDR3 DNA: TGTGCCAGCAGCCCTGGGACTAGCGGGAGAGCCAGCTCTGGGGCCAACGTCCTGACTTTC

V gene: TRBV5-6
D gene: .
clone size: .
J gene: TRBJ1-5
CDR3 protein: CASSLGGRFNQPQHF
CDR3 DNA: TGTGCCAGCAGCTTGGGGGGCAGGTTCAATCAGCCCCAGCATTTT

V gene: TRBV27
D gene: TRBD1
clone size: .
J gene: TRBJ2-2
CDR3 protein: CASSSIDRVNTGELFF
CDR3 DNA: TGTGCCAGCAGTTCGATTGACAGGGTCAACACCGGGGAGCTGTTTTTT

V gene: TRBV19
D gene: TRBD2
clone size: .
J gene: TRBJ2-5
CDR3 protein: CASSRTGGPQETQYF
CDR3 DNA: TGTGCCAGTAGTAGGACGGGAGGGCCTCAAGAGACCCAGTACTTC

V gene: TRBV7-6
D gene: TRBD2
clone size: .
J gene: TRBJ2-1
CDR3 protein: CASSLSPAGAITLNEQFF
CDR3 DNA: TGTGCCAGCAGCTTATCCCCAGCGGGAGCCATAACCCTCAATGAGCAGTTCTTC

V gene: TRBV4-3
D gene: .
clone size: once
J gene: TRBJ2-1
CDR3 protein: CASSQSGGGLGGNEQFF
CDR3 DNA: TGCGCCAGCAGCCAGTCCGGCGGGGGCCTTGGGGGCAATGAGCAGTTCTTC

V gene: TRBV5-7
D gene: .
clone size: .
J gene: TRBJ1-5
CDR3 protein: CASSLAVGNQPQHF
CDR3 DNA: TGTGCCAGCAGCTTGGCAGTTGGCAATCAGCCCCAGCATTTT

V gene: TRBV28
D gene: .
clone size: .
J gene: TRBJ1-1
CDR3 protein: CASSPGRRSTEAFF
CDR3 DNA: TGTGCCAGCAGCCCCGGGAGGAGGAGCACTGAAGCTTTCTTT

V gene: TRBV10-3
D gene: .
clone size: .
J gene: TRBJ2-7
CDR3 protein: CAIRDSGLTYEQYF
CDR3 DNA: TGTGCCATCAGGGATAGCGGTCTAACCTACGAGCAGTACTTC

V gene: TRBV27
D gene: TRBD1
clone size: .
J gene: TRBJ2-7
CDR3 protein: CASSFSSQGVIEQYF
CDR3 DNA: TGTGCCAGCAGTTTTTCGAGCCAGGGGGTGATCGAGCAGTACTTC

V gene: TRBV4-2
D gene: .
clone size: .
J gene: TRBJ1-1
CDR3 protein: CASSQGDGEAFF
CDR3 DNA: TGTGCCAGCAGCCAAGGAGATGGTGAAGCTTTCTTT

V gene: TRBV28
D gene: TRBD1
clone size: .
J gene: TRBJ1-2
CDR3 protein: CASAGTGEMGGYTF
CDR3 DNA: TGTGCCAGCGCGGGGACAGGGGAAATGGGAGGCTACACCTTC

V gene: TRBV28
D gene: TRBD2
clone size: .
J gene: TRBJ2-3
CDR3 protein: CASSSLAGGPVDTQYF
CDR3 DNA: TGTGCCAGCAGTTCCCTAGCGGGAGGGCCCGTAGATACGCAGTATTTT

V gene: TRBV6-5
D gene: .
clone size: .
J gene: TRBJ2-1
CDR3 protein: CASSYSLGANYNEQFF
CDR3 DNA: TGTGCCAGCAGTTATTCCTTAGGGGCCAATTACAATGAGCAGTTCTTC

V gene: TRBV19
D gene: .
clone size: .
J gene: TRBJ2-5
CDR3 protein: CASSIRETQYF
CDR3 DNA: TGTGCCAGTAGTATACGGGAGACCCAGTACTTC

V gene: TRBV27
D gene: .
clone size: .
J gene: TRBJ2-7
CDR3 protein: CASSGGGSAYEQYF
CDR3 DNA: TGTGCCAGCAGTGGGGGCGGGAGTGCGTACGAGCAGTACTTC

V gene: TRBV12-3/TRBV12-4
D gene: TRBD2
clone size: .
J gene: TRBJ2-7
CDR3 protein: CASGRGHEQYF
CDR3 DNA: TGTGCCAGCGGGAGGGGCCACGAGCAGTACTTC

V gene: TRBV14
D gene: TRBD1
clone size: .
J gene: TRBJ2-4
CDR3 protein: CASSLGQVAKNIQYF
CDR3 DNA: TGTGCCAGCAGCCTGGGACAGGTAGCCAAAAACATTCAGTACTTC

V gene: TRBV20-1
D gene: .
clone size: .
J gene: TRBJ2-1
CDR3 protein: CSARPIGEQFF
CDR3 DNA: TGCAGTGCTAGGCCCATCGGTGAGCAGTTCTTC

V gene: TRBV20-1
D gene: TRBD1
clone size: few
J gene: TRBJ2-2
CDR3 protein: CSASTGGWITGELFF
CDR3 DNA: TGCAGTGCTAGTACAGGGGGCTGGATCACCGGGGAGCTGTTTTTT

V gene: TRBV19
D gene: .
clone size: once
J gene: TRBJ1-2
CDR3 protein: CASSRDGYTF
CDR3 DNA: TGTGCCAGTAGTAGAGATGGCTACACCTTC

V gene: TRBV4-3
D gene: .
clone size: .
J gene: TRBJ2-1
CDR3 protein: CASSQVTSSYNEQFF
CDR3 DNA: TGCGCCAGCAGCCAAGTCACTAGCAGCTACAATGAGCAGTTCTTC

V gene: TRBV10-3
D gene: .
clone size: .
J gene: TRBJ2-1
CDR3 protein: CAISPSEPNNEQFF
CDR3 DNA: TGTGCCATCAGTCCTAGCGAACCAAACAATGAGCAGTTCTTC

V gene: TRBV13
D gene: TRBD2
clone size: once
J gene: TRBJ2-1
CDR3 protein: CASSGRVLAGDNYNEQFF
CDR3 DNA: TGTGCCAGCAGCGGCCGGGTACTAGCGGGAGATAACTACAATGAGCAGTTCTTC

V gene: TRBV4-3
D gene: .
clone size: .
J gene: TRBJ1-4
CDR3 protein: CASSQDWSGKTNEKLFF
CDR3 DNA: TGCGCCAGCAGCCAAGACTGGTCGGGGAAGACTAATGAAAAACTGTTTTTT

V gene: TRBV14
D gene: TRBD2
clone size: .
J gene: TRBJ2-5
CDR3 protein: CASSRRLGAGEETQYF
CDR3 DNA: TGTGCCAGCAGCCGACGACTAGGCGCGGGAGAAGAGACCCAGTACTTC

V gene: TRBV9
D gene: .
clone size: .
J gene: TRBJ2-5
CDR3 protein: CASSPRDKQETQYF
CDR3 DNA: TGTGCCAGCAGCCCACGGGACAAACAAGAGACCCAGTACTTC

V gene: TRBV20-1
D gene: .
clone size: few
J gene: TRBJ2-7
CDR3 protein: CSASSSREQYF
CDR3 DNA: TGCAGTGCTAGTTCGTCTCGGGAGCAGTACTTC

V gene: TRBV29-1
D gene: TRBD2
clone size: .
J gene: TRBJ2-2
CDR3 protein: CSVEGAGEETGELFF
CDR3 DNA: TGCAGCGTTGAGGGAGCGGGAGAAGAAACCGGGGAGCTGTTTTTT

V gene: TRBV29-1
D gene: TRBD1
clone size: .
J gene: TRBJ2-7
CDR3 protein: CSSGGTGAYEQYF
CDR3 DNA: TGCAGCTCGGGCGGGACAGGGGCCTACGAGCAGTACTTC

V gene: TRBV29-1
D gene: TRBD1
clone size: .
J gene: TRBJ2-1
CDR3 protein: CSVGDREYNEQFF
CDR3 DNA: TGCAGCGTGGGGGACAGGGAGTACAATGAGCAGTTCTTC

V gene: TRBV5-1
D gene: .
clone size: .
J gene: TRBJ1-4
CDR3 protein: CASSLTAVNEKLFF
CDR3 DNA: TGCGCCAGCAGCTTGACAGCCGTTAATGAAAAACTGTTTTTT

V gene: TRBV7-3
D gene: .
clone size: once
J gene: TRBJ2-7
CDR3 protein: CASSPSGSYEQYF
CDR3 DNA: TGTGCCAGCAGCCCTTCGGGTTCCTACGAGCAGTACTTC

V gene: TRBV7-3
D gene: TRBD2
clone size: few
J gene: TRBJ2-5
CDR3 protein: CASSPGTSGSTETQYF
CDR3 DNA: TGTGCCAGCAGCCCGGGGACTAGCGGGAGTACTGAGACCCAGTACTTC

V gene: TRBV4-3
D gene: .
clone size: once
J gene: TRBJ2-7
CDR3 protein: CASSQGTATTYEQYF
CDR3 DNA: TGCGCCAGCAGCCAAGGTACGGCCACTACCTACGAGCAGTACTTC

V gene: TRBV6-1
D gene: .
clone size: .
J gene: TRBJ1-5
CDR3 protein: CASSEMLGGNQPQHF
CDR3 DNA: TGTGCCAGCAGTGAGATGTTAGGGGGCAATCAGCCCCAGCATTTT

V gene: TRBV28
D gene: TRBD2
clone size: once
J gene: TRBJ2-7
CDR3 protein: CASSLPLGTSWVGQYF
CDR3 DNA: TGTGCCAGCAGCTTGCCGTTGGGGACTAGCTGGGTCGGGCAGTACTTC

V gene: TRBV27
D gene: .
clone size: .
J gene: TRBJ2-1
CDR3 protein: CASSLAGVSNEQFF
CDR3 DNA: TGTGCCAGCAGTCTAGCCGGGGTAAGCAATGAGCAGTTCTTC

V gene: TRBV10-1
D gene: .
clone size: once
J gene: TRBJ1-4
CDR3 protein: CASSESGRVGEKLFF
CDR3 DNA: TGCGCCAGCAGTGAGTCGGGCAGGGTCGGTGAAAAACTGTTTTTT

V gene: TRBV5-4
D gene: .
clone size: .
J gene: TRBJ1-2
CDR3 protein: CASSLDSEPGGYTF
CDR3 DNA: TGTGCCAGCAGCTTGGATTCCGAACCCGGGGGCTACACCTTC

V gene: TRBV2
D gene: .
clone size: once
J gene: TRBJ1-2
CDR3 protein: CASSPDPGYGYTF
CDR3 DNA: TGTGCCAGCAGTCCCGACCCCGGGTATGGCTACACCTTC

V gene: TRBV3-1/TRBV3-2
D gene: .
clone size: once
J gene: TRBJ2-3
CDR3 protein: CASSQESADTQYF
CDR3 DNA: TGTGCCAGCAGCCAAGAGTCAGCAGATACGCAGTATTTT

V gene: TRBV30
D gene: .
clone size: .
J gene: TRBJ1-4
CDR3 protein: CAWSHGGLGWDEKLFF
CDR3 DNA: TGTGCCTGGAGTCACGGGGGGCTGGGTTGGGATGAAAAACTGTTTTTT

V gene: TRBV25-1
D gene: .
clone size: .
J gene: TRBJ2-2
CDR3 protein: CASQGTGTGELFF
CDR3 DNA: TGTGCCAGCCAGGGGACGGGAACCGGGGAGCTGTTTTTT